The source of this TCR beta chain is a study of shared clonotypes between healthy human individuals. Original data processing: Because ImmunoSEQ provided only junction sequences with no quality scores, the filtering differed. Data came from immunoSEQ multiplex PCR; TCRdb stores just in-frame clones and leaves some out. D and trimming come from the DNA, and the V and J calls and clone size come from that table. Of some 2,500,000 clones in the sample, 93% are singletons; the top ten hold 0.36%. The CDR3 loop spans 13 amino acids. With 4 bases removed from V and 3 bases from J, the gap between germline ends came to 7 bases. Germline CDR1 SEHNR, CDR2 FQNEAQ (reference sequence). Donors were healthy HIV-negative adults without recent acute infections or vaccinations. A note on this clone: What it binds is not known.

General study results and limits: Few donors restricted represented genetic and exposure-history diversity.

The sequenced sample consisted of naive CD4+ T cells from PBMCs. Subset noted: CD45RA+ positively selected. This sequence was found in a man aged 18-30 years in good health. Some clones in this sample may be carry-over from other donors' samples. This rearrangement joins TRBV7-9 to TRBJ1-3; D unclear. CDR3 DNA sequence: TGTGCCAGCAGCTCAGGCCTTGGAAACACCATATATTTT. This sequence encodes CASSSGLGNTIYF. The full variable domain, completed using reference TRBV7-9 and TRBJ1-3, is DTGVSQNPRHKITKRGQNVTFRCDPISEHNRLYWYRQTLGQGPEFLTYFQNEAQLEKSRLLSDRFSAERPKGSFSTLEIQRTEQGDSAMYLCASSSGLGNTIYFGEGSWLTVV.